This TCR beta chain was documented in a study of CD8+ T cells in alopecia areata. Study information: The study gave treated patients oral tofacitinib at 5 to 10 mg twice daily. General study results and limits: Shared TCR sequences were less clear between patients than in mice, possibly partly from HLA diversity. Among the top 100, expanded CD8+ clones were significantly decreased by tofacitinib, as was scalp clonality.

The J segment lost 4 bases and the V segment lost 0 bases, leaving 10 bases of the junction unmatched. The CDR3 is 17 amino acids. The germline V gene has CDR1 ENHRY and CDR2 SYGVKD. Documented treatment: oral pan-JAK inhibitor, 5-10 mg twice daily. From alopecia areata patients, lesional scalp punch biopsies and peripheral blood were collected. Turning to this clone: Its antigen is still unknown.

cDNA serving as the sequencing template came from extracted, reverse transcribed RNA. Assay: immunoSEQ multiplex PCR; the TCRdb copy retains only in-frame clones and omits some. The data show over 100,000 clones, with around 50% seen just once and 12% held by the top ten. V and J are TRBV10-3 and TRBJ1-1, with 8 positions matching TRBD1. Source: CD8+ T cells sorted from blood, taken at week 24, from a patient treated with tofacitinib. The receptor's source is a human donor with alopecia areata. CDR3 sequence reads: CAISESAGAGGLTEAFF. The CDR3, as DNA: TGTGCCATCAGTGAGTCGGCGGGAGCAGGGGGCCTCACTGAAGCTTTCTTT.